Following are 17 T cell receptor beta chains from one sample sequenced in a study of control samples from healthy donors and cancer patients. Repertoires were generated with immunoSEQ multiplex PCR, while TCRdb's copy carries only in-frame clones and drops some. The top ten clones hold under 0.95% of a sample with tens of thousands of clones, 90% to 95% of them seen once. The sequenced sample consisted of PBMCs. Source of these receptors: a man aged 30 to 45 with colorectal cancer.

The chain couples TRBV5-1 to TRBJ2-5, with 7 bases matching TRBD1. CDR3 length: 14 residues. J gave up 7 bases and V 2 bases, and 8 bases lay outside the gene matches. CDR1 SGHRS and CDR2 YFSETQ come from the germline V gene. CDR3 loop: CASSLPGTDGTQYF. CDR3 DNA: TGCGCCAGCAGCTTACCCGGGACAGACGGGACCCAGTACTTC.

This clone was detected only once. The chain carries TRBV24-1 and TRBJ2-1, with a weak D call TRBD1 (6 bases). Germline V lookup: CDR1 KGHDR, CDR2 SFDVKD. With 4 bases removed from V and 9 bases from J, the gap between germline ends came to 15 bases. This CDR3 region has 14 residues. The DNA of the CDR3 is TGTGCCACCAGTGACCTAAACAGGGATGGTGAGCAGTTCTTC. Translation: CATSDLNRDGEQFF.

This CDR3 is CAISESTGNEQYF. CDR3 in DNA: TGTGCCATCAGTGAGTCGACGGGGAACGAGCAGTACTTC. The chain has TRBV10-3 and TRBJ2-7; possible D gene TRBD2, 5 bases. V gave up 0 bases and J gave up 5 bases, with 8 bases separating them. Germline lookup yields CDR1 ENHRY and CDR2 SYGVKD. CDR3 length equals 13 residues.

This rearrangement joins TRBV11-2 to TRBJ1-5; D is undetermined. Trimming took off 1 base at V and 6 bases at J, with 7 bases between the two ends. This CDR3 has 13 amino acids. The germline gives CDR1 SGHAT, CDR2 FQNNGV. CDR3 loop: CASSLGLGQPQHF. The CDR3 DNA reads as TGTGCCAGCAGCTTAGGGCTAGGTCAGCCCCAGCATTTT.

This sequence joins TRBV6-5 and TRBJ1-2; D gene ambiguous. CDR1 is MNHEY and CDR2 is SVGAGI in the germline V gene. The V gene lost 7 bases and the J gene lost 0 bases, with 15 bases spanning the gap. This CDR3 contains 15 residues. The CDR3 DNA reads as TGTGCCAGCACCCAAGGGAGGGCTGCTAACTATGGCTACACCTTC. It is translated as CASTQGRAANYGYTF.

The chain joins TRBV4-2 to TRBJ1-6, with D possibly TRBD1 on 6 matching bases. This CDR3 has 17 residues. Looked up from germline, CDR1 is LGHNA and CDR2 is YNFKEQ. The V end lost 0 bases, the J end lost 7 bases, and 16 bases lay between the germline ends. For the CDR3, the DNA is TGTGCCAGCAGCCAAGATAGTACAGGGAGTTGGAATTCACCCCTCCACTTT. Encoded protein: CASSQDSTGSWNSPLHF.

This chain uses TRBV5-5 with TRBJ1-2, with D tentatively TRBD1 (5 bases). The V and J ends lost 4 bases and 3 bases respectively, with 10 bases between them. This CDR3 region has 13 residues. Germline-derived CDR1 and CDR2 are SGHKS and YYEKEE (reference sequence). The CDR3 here is CASSLQGDYGYTF. The CDR3 DNA follows: TGTGCCAGCAGCCTTCAGGGAGACTATGGCTACACCTTC.

This clone was seen once. The rearrangement joins TRBV21-1 to TRBJ2-3; the table's D call of TRBD1 was not tested on the DNA. TRBV21-1 is a pseudogene locus. The CDR3 has 15 amino acids. CDR3 sequence reads: CASSKGQGGADTQYF. CDR3 DNA sequence: TGTGCCAGCAGCAAGGGACAGGGCGGGGCAGATACGCAGTATTTT.

This sequence joins TRBV11-2 and TRBJ2-1; no reliable D call. Trimming pared 5 bases from V and 9 bases from J, leaving 17 bases between. The length of the CDR3 is 14 residues. Germline V CDR1 and CDR2: SGHAT, FQNNGV. The CDR3 loop reads CASSPFRTLGEQFF. The CDR3 DNA follows: TGTGCCAGCAGCCCGTTCCGGACCCTCGGTGAGCAGTTCTTC.

J is TRBJ1-4 and V is TRBV30; D might be TRBD1 (5 bases). This CDR3 comprises 14 residues. Germline CDR1 is GTSNPN and CDR2 is SVGIG (reference sequence). Trimming pared 3 bases from V and 0 bases from J, leaving 8 bases between. The CDR3 coding sequence is TGTGCCTGGAGAACAGGAACAACTAATGAAAAACTGTTTTTT. It encodes CAWRTGTTNEKLFF. Using reference TRBV30 and TRBJ1-4 for the parts outside the CDR3, the full variable domain is SQTIHQWPATLVQPVGSPLSLECTVEGTSNPNLYWYRQAAGRGLQLLFYSVGIGQISSEVPQNLSASRPQDRQFILSSKKLLLSDSGFYLCAWRTGTTNEKLFFGSGTQLSVL.

The rearrangement uses TRBV7-2 and TRBJ2-6; a weak D match, TRBD2 (5 bases). The CDR3 has 16 residues. V was cut by 1 base and J by 0 bases, with 7 bases left in between. Germline V CDR1 and CDR2: SGHTA, FQGNSA. The CDR3 reads CASSLEGSSGANVLTF. The CDR3, as DNA: TGTGCCAGCAGCTTAGAAGGGAGCTCTGGGGCCAACGTCCTGACTTTC.

The chain has TRBV5-1 and TRBJ1-3; 7 bases match TRBD1. The V gene's germline CDR1 is SGHRS and CDR2 YFSETQ. The CDR3 loop spans 16 amino acids. With 0 bases clipped from V and 0 bases from J, the junction kept 3 bases outside the gene matches. CDR3 sequence: CASSLVGQLSGNTIYF. CDR3 nucleotides: TGCGCCAGCAGCTTGGTGGGACAGCTCTCTGGAAACACCATATATTTT.

This rearrangement joins TRBV2 to TRBJ1-5; D unresolved. The CDR3 has 13 amino acids. V lost 3 bases to trimming and J lost 6 bases, with 9 bases between them. CDR1 and CDR2 (germline): SNHLY, FYNNEI. CDR3 in DNA: TGTGCCAGCAGTGACCGGGGTATTCAGCCCCAGCATTTT. Its protein is CASSDRGIQPQHF.

This chain joins TRBV6-6 and TRBJ1-2; TRBD1 matches 8 bases. Germline V CDR1 and CDR2: MNHNY, SVGAGI (reference sequence). This CDR3 has 16 amino acids. V shed 8 bases and J 1 base; nucleotides not matched to a gene: 12. The CDR3 is CASLFSYRGGNYGYTF. The CDR3 bases are TGTGCCAGCCTTTTTTCTTACAGGGGGGGTAACTATGGCTACACCTTC.

V is TRBV11-2 and J is TRBJ1-2, with D perhaps matching TRBD1 (5 bases). Trimming removed 1 base at V and 3 bases at J, with 9 bases between. Germline CDR1 and CDR2: SGHAT and FQNNGV. This CDR3 comprises 14 residues. CDR3 loop: CASSLASGYYGYTF. For the CDR3, the DNA is TGTGCCAGCAGCTTAGCGTCAGGGTACTATGGCTACACCTTC.

This clone was counted only a few times. This sequence joins TRBV6-2 or TRBV6-3 and TRBJ1-5; D not certain. The CDR3 extends over 13 amino acids. Germline V CDR1 and CDR2: MNHEY, SVGEGT. V was trimmed by 5 bases and J by 0 bases, leaving 5 bases between them. CDR3 in DNA: TGTGCCAGCAGTCCCTATAGCAATCAGCCCCAGCATTTT. This gives the protein CASSPYSNQPQHF.

This chain links TRBV4-3 with TRBJ1-1; 7 positions agree with TRBD1. The length of the CDR3 is 17 residues. The trim removed 1 base at V and 3 bases at J, leaving 11 bases unmatched. From germline, CDR1 is LGHNA and CDR2 YSLEER. DNA for the CDR3: TGCGCCAGCAGCCAAGTTCGGACAGGCCGGGGGGACACTGAAGCTTTCTTT. Translating it yields CASSQVRTGRGDTEAFF.